The 18 T cell receptor beta chains below all came from one sample that was sequenced in a study of cytomegalovirus exposure and HLA in healthy donors. The PCR made use of 60 Vbeta and 13 Jbeta primers. The table came from immunoSEQ multiplex PCR; TCRdb's copy has only in-frame clones and leaves some out. Altogether 90,000 to 140,000 clones are present, over 70% being singletons, with the ten largest covering approximately 2.2%. Sequencing was carried out using PBMCs. These receptors all come from a young man in good health and CMV-seronegative.

J is TRBJ1-2 and V is TRBV30; 7 bases are a match to TRBD1. The V and J ends lost 4 bases and 2 bases, in that order; junction bases with no gene match: 1. The CDR3 sequence is 12 residues long. CDR1 GTSNPN and CDR2 SVGIG come from the germline V gene (reference sequence). For the CDR3, the DNA is TGTGCCTGGACAGGGGGGAACTATGGCTACACCTTC. Translated: CAWTGGNYGYTF.

The J gene is TRBJ1-1, the V gene TRBV7-7; D uncertain. Germline V lookup: CDR1 SSHAT, CDR2 FNYEAQ (reference sequence). V was pared by 3 bases and J by 0 bases, with 5 bases between. There are 13 residues in the CDR3. The CDR3 sequence: CASSFHLNTEAFF. The CDR3 DNA sequence: TGTGCCAGCAGCTTCCACTTGAACACTGAAGCTTTCTTT.

This clone was recorded once. V is TRBV4-3 and J is TRBJ1-2, with TRBD1 matching over 10 bases. Germline lookup yields CDR1 LGHNA and CDR2 YSLEER. The CDR3 runs to 15 residues. V lost 0 bases, J lost 6 bases, and 4 bases stayed unmatched. The CDR3 protein is CASSQDRDRGHGYTF. CDR3 bases: TGCGCCAGCAGCCAAGACCGGGACAGGGGCCATGGCTACACCTTC.

This clone was detected only once. The chain employs TRBV2 and TRBJ2-1; D is uncertain. The CDR3 has 12 residues. CDR1 is SNHLY, CDR2 FYNNEI, per germline. V lost 4 bases to trimming and J lost 13 bases, with 14 bases between them. The CDR3 region has the DNA TGTGCCAGCAGTGGAGGAGAAACGACCCAGTTCTTC. Amino acid sequence: CASSGGETTQFF.

This chain joins TRBV28 and TRBJ2-2; TRBD1 agrees at 8 bases. Germline CDR1 and CDR2: MDHEN and SYDVKM. CDR3 length: 14 amino acids. Unmatched junction bases numbered 7, after V lost 6 bases and J lost 7 bases. The CDR3 DNA is TGTGCCAGCAGCCCGACAGGGGCAGGCGGGGAGCTGTTTTTT. Encoded protein: CASSPTGAGGELFF.

The V gene is TRBV7-2, the J gene TRBJ2-7; 7 nucleotides match TRBD1. The V and J ends lost 5 bases and 2 bases, in that order; junction bases with no gene match: 12. This CDR3 is built from 16 residues. Per the germline V gene, CDR1 is SGHTA and CDR2 is FQGNSA. Here the CDR3 DNA reads TGTGCCAGCAGCCCCGCCCAGGGGACAGCAGCCTACGAGCAGTACTTC. This sequence encodes CASSPAQGTAAYEQYF.

V usage is TRBV28 and J usage is TRBJ2-5; D is perhaps TRBD1 (6 bases). Germline CDR1 MDHEN, CDR2 SYDVKM. This CDR3 is built from 13 residues. V lost 4 bases and J 5 bases, leaving 11 bases between the germline ends. CDR3 in DNA: TGTGCCAGCAGTTCGGGGACAACGGAGACCCAGTACTTC. It specifies CASSSGTTETQYF.

The chain recombines TRBV5-4 with TRBJ2-7, with TRBD2 matching over 11 bases. Per germline, CDR1 SGHNT and CDR2 YYREEE (reference sequence). Trimming at V came to 1 base and at J to 3 bases, leaving 0 bases not matched to a gene. The CDR3 contains 14 residues. DNA for the CDR3: TGTGCCAGCAGCTTGACTAGCGGGAGCTACGAGCAGTACTTC. Translation: CASSLTSGSYEQYF.

Regarding this clone: The same CDR3 arises from other DNA sequences in this sample as well. The chain is built from TRBV19 and TRBJ2-5; 10 bases are shared with TRBD1. There are 16 residues in the CDR3. The V segment lost 2 bases and the J segment 3 bases; nucleotides outside the gene matches: 6. Germline V gene sequence: CDR1 LNHDA, CDR2 SQIVND (reference sequence). The CDR3 DNA reads TGTGCCAGTAGTATACTCTCCGGGACAGGGGAAGAGACCCAGTACTTC. It translates to CASSILSGTGEETQYF.

This chain connects TRBV7-2 to TRBJ2-7, with 11 bases identical to TRBD2. The ends lost 4 bases at V and 0 bases at J; junction bases unmatched: 8. Germline lookup yields CDR1 SGHTA and CDR2 FQGNSA. CDR3 length: 17 residues. CDR3 protein: CASSSRTSGLSSYEQYF. CDR3 nucleotides: TGTGCCAGCAGCTCCCGGACTAGCGGGCTCTCCTCCTACGAGCAGTACTTC.

This clone has only one observation. V gene TRBV29-1 combines with J gene TRBJ2-2; TRBD2 agrees at 8 bases. Trimming cost V 3 bases and J 4 bases; bases outside gene matches: 4. The CDR3 spans 14 residues. Germline CDR1 reads SQVTM; CDR2 reads ANQGSEA. DNA for the CDR3: TGCAGCGTTGAGGGGACTAGTAGCACCGGGGAGCTGTTTTTT. Translation gives CSVEGTSSTGELFF.

The sample holds one count of this clone. This chain connects TRBV2 to TRBJ2-2; D uncertain. The CDR3 runs 12 residues. V lost 7 bases and J lost 5, with 8 bases in between. Germline V gene data show CDR1 as SNHLY and CDR2 as FYNNEI. This CDR3 reads CASKRATGELFF. Here the CDR3 DNA reads TGTGCCAGCAAAAGAGCGACCGGGGAGCTGTTTTTT.

This chain uses TRBV5-1 with TRBJ2-5; D perhaps matches TRBD1 (5 bases). The CDR3 runs 15 residues. V lost 1 base and J lost 6, with 16 bases in between. Germline V gene data show CDR1 as SGHRS and CDR2 as YFSETQ. CDR3 bases: TGCGCCAGCAGCTTGTCCGCAGGGATTGTGCAGACCCAGTACTTC. It translates to CASSLSAGIVQTQYF.

The V and J genes are TRBV9 and TRBJ2-7; 9 positions agree with TRBD1. Trimming took 4 bases from V and 1 from J; bases not matched to a gene: 6. The CDR3 has 15 amino acids. In germline, CDR1 is SGDLS, CDR2 YYNGEE. DNA for the CDR3: TGTGCCAGCAGCCCGGGACAGGGCCCTTCCTACGAGCAGTACTTC. Translated: CASSPGQGPSYEQYF.

The gene calls are TRBV25-1 and TRBJ2-7, with 8 bases matching TRBD1. The CDR3 sequence is 17 residues long. CDR1 and CDR2 (germline): MGHDK, SYGVNS. V was clipped by 6 bases and J by 5 bases; unmatched bases: 18. CDR3 residues: CASSPYGGQGARDEQYF. DNA for the CDR3: TGTGCCAGCAGCCCTTACGGTGGGCAGGGGGCGCGGGACGAGCAGTACTTC.

As to this clone: One end of the junction does not line up with germline, which may come from a read error. The rearrangement uses TRBV30 and TRBJ2-7; 10 bases line up with TRBD2. Germline CDR1 is GTSNPN and CDR2 is SVGIG (reference sequence). This CDR3 region has 11 residues. CDR3 nucleotide sequence: TGTGCCTGGACTAGCGGGGGCCTGCATTTATTC. Amino acids: CAWTSGGLHLF.

This clone was recorded once. V is TRBV4-1 and J is TRBJ2-1; a possible D gene is TRBD1 (6 bases). In germline, CDR1 is MGHRA, CDR2 YSYEKL. This CDR3 has 18 amino acids. V was clipped by 1 base and J by 3 bases, with 19 bases between them. CDR3 sequence (DNA): TGCGCCAGCAGCCAAGCATACAGGGCCCTATTAGGCTACAATGAGCAGTTCTTC. Its translation is CASSQAYRALLGYNEQFF.

In the case of this clone: The sample holds other DNA sequences that translate to the same CDR3. V is TRBV9 and J is TRBJ1-5, with TRBD1 matching 9 bases. The V segment lost 7 bases and the J segment 6 bases; nucleotides outside the gene matches: 14. CDR1 and CDR2 (germline): SGDLS, YYNGEE. The CDR3 has 16 amino acids. This CDR3 reads CASLSGGTGTTQPQHF. CDR3 in DNA: TGTGCCAGCCTTTCAGGGGGGACAGGGACGACTCAGCCCCAGCATTTT.